This T cell receptor beta chain was sequenced during a study of cytomegalovirus exposure and HLA in healthy donors. Findings and limits, study-wide: Despite most TCR sequences being rare, some public TCRs occurred in many donors.

The germline V and J ends were trimmed by 3 bases and 10 bases, with 7 bases remaining between them. Germline V gene lookup returns CDR1 MDHEN and CDR2 SYDVKM. CDR3 length: 11 amino acids. A word on this clone: Its matching antigen is unknown.

PCR used 60 Vbeta primers and 13 Jbeta primers. Only in-frame clones appear in the TCRdb table, and some are missing; sequencing was by immunoSEQ multiplex PCR. The table includes roughly 150,000 clones, over 70% detected once. The material sequenced was PBMCs. This sequence was found in a woman aged 40 to 55 in good health and CMV-seronegative. The V call is TRBV28, the J call TRBJ2-1, with D perhaps matching TRBD1 (5 bases). The CDR3 spells CASSLRTEQFF. The CDR3 DNA reads TGTGCCAGCAGTTTGAGGACAGAGCAGTTCTTC.